These T cell receptor beta chains were read from a single sample in a study of shared clonotypes between healthy human individuals. TCRdb keeps only in-frame clones here, not all; method: immunoSEQ multiplex PCR. This table holds about 490,000 clones, 81% found once. Sequencing used PBMCs. The origin of the receptors is a woman between 40 and 55 years old in good health. Some clones in this sample may be carry-over from other donors' samples. Both conserved end residues are part of each CDR3. D genes are given only for firm matches. Only part of the rows carry a size: once, few, many, or a class if the clone is expanded.

J: TRBJ2-1; V: TRBV27; D: TRBD2; size: many; length: 14; DNA: TGTGCCAGCAGTTTTGTCGGGGGGAACAATGAGCAGTTCTTC; CDR3: CASSFVGGNNEQFF
J: TRBJ1-1; V: TRBV20-1; D: NA; size: NA; length: 11; DNA: TGCAGTGCTAGCTGGCGGACTGAAGCTTTCTTT; CDR3: CSASWRTEAFF
J: TRBJ1-4; V: TRBV7-9; D: NA; size: many; length: 16; DNA: TGTGCCAGCAGCCCCCCGGGGGGGGCCTTTAATGAAAAACTGTTTTTT; CDR3: CASSPPGGAFNEKLFF
J: TRBJ2-1; V: TRBV6-5; D: TRBD2; size: NA; length: 14; DNA: TGTGCCAGCAGTAATAGCGGGAGCTGGAATGAGCAGTTCTTC; CDR3: CASSNSGSWNEQFF
J: TRBJ2-1; V: TRBV9; D: NA; size: once; length: 12; DNA: TGTGCCAGCAGCTCCCAAAACAATGAGCAGTTCTTC; CDR3: CASSSQNNEQFF
J: TRBJ2-7; V: TRBV27; D: NA; size: NA; length: 14; DNA: TGTGCCAGCAGTTTATGGGGGGAAACCTACGAGCAGTACTTC; CDR3: CASSLWGETYEQYF
J: TRBJ1-2; V: TRBV5-1; D: NA; size: NA; length: 15; DNA: TGCGCCAGCAGCTTGGAAGGACGGGGTTTGGATGGCTACACCTTC; CDR3: CASSLEGRGLDGYTF
J: TRBJ2-1; V: TRBV2; D: NA; size: NA; length: 15; DNA: TGTGCCAGCAGTCCTGACTCCCCCTCCTACAATGAGCAGTTCTTC; CDR3: CASSPDSPSYNEQFF
J: TRBJ1-1; V: TRBV2; D: TRBD1; size: few; length: 16; DNA: TGTGCCAGCAGTAAGGACAGGGTTGGGGTGAACACTGAAGCTTTCTTT; CDR3: CASSKDRVGVNTEAFF
J: TRBJ2-7; V: TRBV19; D: TRBD1; size: NA; length: 16; DNA: TGTGCCAGTAGGCTAAACGCCGGGACAGGAGCCTACGAGCAGTACTTC; CDR3: CASRLNAGTGAYEQYF
J: TRBJ1-2; V: TRBV29-1; D: TRBD1; size: NA; length: 14; DNA: TGCAGCGTTGGGGACAGTAACTGGAACTATGGCTACACCTTC; CDR3: CSVGDSNWNYGYTF
J: TRBJ2-7; V: TRBV30; D: TRBD2; size: NA; length: 17; DNA: TGTGCCTGGACCCGCGGGACTAGCGGGAGGGCCTATGGGGAGCAGTACTTC; CDR3: CAWTRGTSGRAYGEQYF
J: TRBJ2-2; V: TRBV7-8; D: NA; size: NA; length: 17; DNA: TGTGCCAGCAGCTTAGTGCTCGCATGGGAGAACACCGGGGAGCTGTTTTTT; CDR3: CASSLVLAWENTGELFF
J: TRBJ1-1; V: TRBV2; D: NA; size: NA; length: 13; DNA: TGTGCCAGCAGTAGGGAGGAAAACACTGAAGCTTTCTTT; CDR3: CASSREENTEAFF
J: TRBJ2-6; V: TRBV5-4; D: TRBD1; size: few; length: 17; DNA: TGTGCCAGCAGCCCCACAGGGGATGGCTCTGGGGCCAACGTCCTGACTTTC; CDR3: CASSPTGDGSGANVLTF
J: TRBJ1-4; V: TRBV27; D: TRBD1; size: NA; length: 15; DNA: TGTGCCAGCAGTTTTCCGGGACAGAGAAATGAAAAACTGTTTTTT; CDR3: CASSFPGQRNEKLFF
J: TRBJ1-1; V: TRBV28; D: TRBD1; size: NA; length: 14; DNA: TGTGCCAGCAGGGGACAGGGCGTAAACACTGAAGCTTTCTTT; CDR3: CASRGQGVNTEAFF
J: TRBJ2-1; V: TRBV10-3; D: NA; size: once; length: 13; DNA: TGTGCCAGCAGTGACGGGGCAAACAATGAGCAGTTCTTC; CDR3: CASSDGANNEQFF
J: TRBJ2-1; V: TRBV11-2; D: TRBD2; size: NA; length: 19; DNA: TGTGCCAGCAGCTTCTCCAGCCCTGGACTAGCGGGAGTCCCTAATGAGCAGTTCTTC; CDR3: CASSFSSPGLAGVPNEQFF
J: TRBJ2-2; V: TRBV7-7; D: TRBD2; size: NA; length: 16; DNA: TGTGCTAGCAGCTTAGCGGTGGCGGGAGTTGGCGGGGAGCTGTTTTTT; CDR3: CASSLAVAGVGGELFF
J: TRBJ2-7; V: TRBV7-2; D: TRBD2; size: NA; length: 14; DNA: TGTGCCAGCAGCGAGGGACTAGCGCGCTACGAGCAGTACTTC; CDR3: CASSEGLARYEQYF
J: TRBJ1-4; V: TRBV18; D: NA; size: NA; length: 17; DNA: TGTGCCAGCTCACCAAAACCCATCGCGGGGACTAATGAAAAACTGTTTTTT; CDR3: CASSPKPIAGTNEKLFF
J: TRBJ1-5; V: TRBV13; D: TRBD1; size: NA; length: 15; DNA: TGTGCCAGCAGCTTAAGACAGGGTAGCAATCAGCCCCAGCATTTT; CDR3: CASSLRQGSNQPQHF
J: TRBJ1-1; V: TRBV18; D: TRBD1; size: NA; length: 18; DNA: TGTGCCAGCTCACCATTCCCGGGACAGAAACGTTTGAACACTGAAGCTTTCTTT; CDR3: CASSPFPGQKRLNTEAFF
J: TRBJ2-5; V: TRBV11-3; D: TRBD2; size: NA; length: 17; DNA: TGTGCCAGCAGTCGGGGGGGGACTAGCGGGAGCGCGGAGACCCAGTACTTC; CDR3: CASSRGGTSGSAETQYF
J: TRBJ2-3; V: TRBV9; D: TRBD2; size: NA; length: 16; DNA: TGTGCCAGCAGCCCCATAGGCGGGAGGGGTACAGATACGCAGTATTTT; CDR3: CASSPIGGRGTDTQYF
J: TRBJ2-2; V: TRBV10-1; D: TRBD1; size: NA; length: 13; DNA: TGCGCCAGCCCGGACAGGGAAGCCGGGGAGCTGTTTTTT; CDR3: CASPDREAGELFF
J: TRBJ2-7; V: TRBV4-1; D: NA; size: NA; length: 18; DNA: TGCGCCAGCAGCCCTAACTCTTTTGGCGGGATCGCCCCCTACGAGCAGTACTTC; CDR3: CASSPNSFGGIAPYEQYF
J: TRBJ2-7; V: TRBV27; D: TRBD1; size: NA; length: 15; DNA: TGTGCCAGCAGTTCCTCAGGAGACAGGGTAAACGAGCAGTACTTC; CDR3: CASSSSGDRVNEQYF
J: TRBJ1-1; V: TRBV20-1; D: NA; size: few; length: 11; DNA: TGCAGTGCTAGACCAGGCACTGAAGCTTTCTTT; CDR3: CSARPGTEAFF
J: TRBJ2-7; V: TRBV5-6; D: NA; size: NA; length: 13; DNA: TGTGCCAGCAGCCTGAACCTACTCTACGAGCAGTACTTC; CDR3: CASSLNLLYEQYF
J: TRBJ2-2; V: TRBV9; D: NA; size: few; length: 16; DNA: TGTGCCAGCAGCGTAGCAAGTCTCGGGGACACCGGGGAGCTGTTTTTT; CDR3: CASSVASLGDTGELFF
J: TRBJ2-5; V: TRBV18; D: TRBD1; size: NA; length: 15; DNA: TGTGCCAGCTCACTATCTCCGGGACAGCAAGAGACCCAGTACTTC; CDR3: CASSLSPGQQETQYF
J: TRBJ2-7; V: TRBV5-1; D: NA; size: NA; length: 14; DNA: TGCGCCAGCAGCTCTCAGGGGGGAATGGACGAGCAGTACTTC; CDR3: CASSSQGGMDEQYF
J: TRBJ2-7; V: TRBV5-1; D: NA; size: NA; length: 13; DNA: TGCGCCAGCAGCTTGGAACTTGCCGGCGAGCAGTACTTC; CDR3: CASSLELAGEQYF
J: TRBJ1-1; V: TRBV7-6; D: TRBD1; size: NA; length: 17; DNA: TGTGCCAGCAGCTTAACCGGGACAGCTCACCTAAACACTGAAGCTTTCTTT; CDR3: CASSLTGTAHLNTEAFF
J: TRBJ2-7; V: TRBV30; D: NA; size: NA; length: 15; DNA: TGTGCCTGGAGTAGAGGACAGGGACTAGTGGAGGAGCAGTACTTC; CDR3: CAWSRGQGLVEEQYF
J: TRBJ2-1; V: TRBV2; D: NA; size: many; length: 13; DNA: TGTGCCAGCAGTGTGGCCACCTACAATGAGCAGTTCTTC; CDR3: CASSVATYNEQFF
J: TRBJ1-1; V: TRBV30; D: NA; size: NA; length: 14; DNA: TGTGCCTGGAGTGTTGGGGGAGGGAGCACTGAAGCTTTCTTT; CDR3: CAWSVGGGSTEAFF
J: TRBJ1-1; V: TRBV7-6; D: TRBD1; size: few; length: 16; DNA: TGTGCCAGCAGCCTCCGTGGCGGACAGGGTAACACTGAAGCTTTCTTT; CDR3: CASSLRGGQGNTEAFF